The rows below give T cell receptor beta chains drawn from one sample of a study of control samples from healthy donors and cancer patients. Sequenced by immunoSEQ multiplex PCR; TCRdb stores in-frame clones only, minus some. The top ten hold roughly 20% of the sample, which has 65,000 to 90,000 clones, around 87% seen once. The sequenced material came from blood. The receptors come from a man in his fifties or sixties in good health. CDR3s include the opening cysteine and the closing phenylalanine or tryptophan. D genes are given only for firm matches. The listing skips clone size in some rows; elsewhere it reads once, few, many or a size class.

.,TRBV28,TRBJ1-4,TRBD1,CASSPGQGEYGNEKLFF,TGTGCCAGCAGTCCGGGACAGGGGGAATATGGTAATGAAAAACTGTTTTTT
.,TRBV28,TRBJ1-1,.,CAAGANVNTEAFF,TGTGCCGCGGGGGCGAATGTGAACACTGAAGCTTTCTTT
.,TRBV9,TRBJ1-6,.,CASSDGDKSPLHF,TGTGCCAGCAGCGACGGGGACAAATCACCCCTCCACTTT
.,TRBV19,TRBJ1-2,TRBD1,CASSMGQNYGYTF,TGTGCCAGTAGTATGGGACAGAACTATGGCTACACCTTC
.,TRBV4-1,TRBJ2-2,.,CASSQLSHQGTGELFF,TGCGCCAGCAGCCAGTTGTCACACCAGGGCACCGGGGAGCTGTTTTTT
.,TRBV18,TRBJ2-5,TRBD2,CASSPPGSGGRETQYF,TGTGCCAGCTCACCACCGGGAAGCGGGGGACGAGAGACCCAGTACTTC
.,TRBV7-2,TRBJ2-2,TRBD1,CASRRDRGGTGELFF,TGTGCCAGCAGACGGGACAGGGGCGGAACCGGGGAGCTGTTTTTT
.,TRBV5-1,TRBJ1-1,.,CASSLVAGNTEAFF,TGCGCCAGCAGCTTGGTGGCGGGGAACACTGAAGCTTTCTTT
.,TRBV19,TRBJ1-3,.,CASSIQAGLSGNTIYF,TGTGCCAGTAGTATTCAGGCAGGACTATCGGGAAACACCATATATTTT
.,TRBV30,TRBJ1-2,.,CAWSVTDSRGYTF,TGTGCCTGGAGTGTGACGGACTCTCGGGGCTACACCTTC
once,TRBV5-1,TRBJ2-3,TRBD2,CASSGTSGFTDTQYF,TGCGCCAGCAGCGGAACTAGCGGGTTCACAGATACGCAGTATTTT
.,TRBV24-1,TRBJ2-5,.,CTTSDSSGYQETQYF,TGTACCACCAGTGATTCCAGCGGTTACCAAGAGACCCAGTACTTC
few,TRBV19,TRBJ1-1,.,CASSARTETEAFF,TGTGCCAGTAGTGCCCGGACAGAGACTGAAGCTTTCTTT
once,TRBV7-2,TRBJ1-1,.,CASSWLQGYTEAFF,TGTGCCAGCAGCTGGTTACAGGGCTACACTGAAGCTTTCTTT
.,TRBV5-8,TRBJ2-5,.,CASSQGSQETQYF,TGTGCCAGCAGCCAGGGATCCCAAGAGACCCAGTACTTC
.,TRBV5-6,TRBJ2-5,.,CASSLVAGGRETQYF,TGTGCCAGCAGCTTGGTGGCAGGGGGGCGGGAGACCCAGTACTTC
.,TRBV7-9,TRBJ2-7,.,CASSSYGRTYEQYF,TGTGCCAGCAGCTCGTACGGGAGAACCTACGAGCAGTACTTC
.,TRBV2,TRBJ1-2,.,CASSAMSGYGYTF,TGTGCCAGCAGTGCAATGTCTGGGTATGGCTACACCTTC
few,TRBV5-1,TRBJ1-1,.,CASSLAPGSKAEAFF,TGCGCCAGCAGCTTGGCGCCGGGTTCAAAAGCTGAAGCTTTCTTT
.,TRBV29-1,TRBJ2-5,.,CSVEEWGHQETQYF,TGCAGCGTTGAAGAGTGGGGTCACCAAGAGACCCAGTACTTC
.,TRBV10-3,TRBJ2-1,TRBD2,CAISEPSLAGGARNEQFF,TGTGCCATCAGTGAGCCTTCTCTAGCCGGGGGGGCCCGAAATGAGCAGTTCTTC
once,TRBV28,TRBJ1-2,TRBD1,CASIESTGNYGYTF,TGTGCCAGCATCGAGTCGACAGGGAACTATGGCTACACCTTC
.,TRBV19,TRBJ2-5,TRBD2,CASNTGTTLGTQYF,TGTGCCAGTAACACGGGGACTACTCTGGGGACCCAGTACTTC
.,TRBV9,TRBJ2-1,.,CASSPKLGQTYNEQFF,TGTGCCAGCAGCCCCAAACTAGGGCAAACCTACAATGAGCAGTTCTTC
.,TRBV2,TRBJ2-2,TRBD2,CASSVASGGVNTGELFF,TGTGCCAGCAGTGTGGCTAGCGGGGGTGTAAACACCGGGGAGCTGTTTTTT
once,TRBV29-1,TRBJ1-1,TRBD1,CSAWGQGATEAFF,TGCAGCGCTTGGGGACAGGGGGCGACTGAAGCTTTCTTT
.,TRBV12-5,TRBJ1-3,.,CASGLSRASVSGNTIYF,TGTGCTAGTGGTCTCTCGAGGGCGTCCGTCTCTGGAAACACCATATATTTT
.,TRBV9,TRBJ1-6,.,CASGDYNSPLHF,TGTGCCAGCGGGGACTATAATTCACCCCTCCACTTT
.,TRBV10-2,TRBJ1-6,.,CASGGSGSPLHF,TGCGCCAGCGGAGGGAGCGGTTCACCCCTCCACTTT
.,TRBV9,TRBJ1-1,.,CASSVAPTAPTEAFF,TGTGCCAGCAGCGTAGCCCCGACAGCTCCTACTGAAGCTTTCTTT
.,TRBV11-2,TRBJ1-3,.,CASSLGAENTIYF,TGTGCCAGCAGCTTAGGTGCGGAAAACACCATATATTTT
.,TRBV29-1,TRBJ2-3,.,CSGKDMGVQDTQYF,TGCAGCGGGAAGGACATGGGGGTTCAAGATACGCAGTATTTT
.,TRBV28,TRBJ1-4,.,CASSSGTHLGTNEKLFF,TGTGCCAGCAGTTCCGGGACACATTTGGGAACTAATGAAAAACTGTTTTTT
once,TRBV5-1,TRBJ1-1,.,CASSPGETVNTEAFF,TGCGCCAGCAGCCCCGGGGAGACAGTGAACACTGAAGCTTTCTTT
.,TRBV9,TRBJ2-3,TRBD2,CASSLGGLAADTQYF,TGTGCCAGCAGCCTAGGGGGACTAGCGGCAGATACGCAGTATTTT
.,TRBV15,TRBJ2-5,TRBD2,CATSSPLAGAGETQYF,TGTGCCACCAGCAGCCCCTTAGCGGGAGCTGGGGAGACCCAGTACTTC
.,TRBV6-5,TRBJ2-2,.,CATRLGTGELFF,TGTGCCACCAGACTAGGGACCGGGGAGCTGTTTTTT
.,TRBV30,TRBJ1-5,.,CAWEGPGAAMAF,TGTGCCTGGGAGGGTCCTGGGGCAGCCATGGCTTTT
.,TRBV5-1,TRBJ1-6,.,CASSSGEWSSYNSPLHF,TGCGCCAGCAGCTCCGGCGAGTGGAGCTCCTATAATTCACCCCTCCACTTT
few,TRBV19,TRBJ1-1,.,CASSIADPVNTEAFF,TGTGCCAGTAGTATAGCGGATCCCGTGAACACTGAAGCTTTCTTT
.,TRBV2,TRBJ1-5,.,CASSETHSNQPQHF,TGTGCCAGCAGTGAGACCCATAGCAATCAGCCCCAGCATTTT